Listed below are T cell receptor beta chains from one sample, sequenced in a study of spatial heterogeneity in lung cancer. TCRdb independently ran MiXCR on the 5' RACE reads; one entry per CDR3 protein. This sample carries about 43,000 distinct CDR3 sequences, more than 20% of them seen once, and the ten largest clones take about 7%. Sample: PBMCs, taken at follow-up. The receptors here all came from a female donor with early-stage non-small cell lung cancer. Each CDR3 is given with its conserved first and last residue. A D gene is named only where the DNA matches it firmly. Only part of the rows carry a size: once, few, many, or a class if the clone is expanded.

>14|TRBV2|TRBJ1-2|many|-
TGTGCCACCTCCCTTATCCAGCCGAAGAGTGGCTACACCTTC
CATSLIQPKSGYTF
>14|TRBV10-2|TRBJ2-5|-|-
TGCGCCAGCAGTGATATTTTGGTCGTGAAGACCCAGTACTTC
CASSDILVVKTQYF
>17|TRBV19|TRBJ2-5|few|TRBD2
TGTGCCAGTACTCCCGGGACTAGCGGGTGGGGCGGGGAGACCCAGTACTTC
CASTPGTSGWGGETQYF
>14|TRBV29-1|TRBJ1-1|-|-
TGCAGCGGTCGACCAATAGGGATTAACACTGAAGCTTTCTTT
CSGRPIGINTEAFF
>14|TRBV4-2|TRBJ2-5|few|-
TGTGCCAGCAGCCAAGTAGGGGTTCAAGAGACCCAGTACTTC
CASSQVGVQETQYF
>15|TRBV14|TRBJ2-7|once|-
TGTGCCAGCAGCTTAACGGGCCAGACGACCTACGAGCAGTACTTC
CASSLTGQTTYEQYF
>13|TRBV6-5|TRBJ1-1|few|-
TGTGCCAGCAGTTTGGGCCCTTCTAAGGTAGCTTTCTTT
CASSLGPSKVAFF
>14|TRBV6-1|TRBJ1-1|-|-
TGTGCCAGCAGTGTAGGGACGGTGAACACTGAAGCTTTCTTT
CASSVGTVNTEAFF
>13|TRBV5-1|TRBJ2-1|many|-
TGCGCCAGCAGTCAGGGTTCAAACAATGAGCAGTTCTTC
CASSQGSNNEQFF
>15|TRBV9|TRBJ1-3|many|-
TGTGCCAGCAGCGTAGGAACGAGCTCTGGAAACACCATATATTTT
CASSVGTSSGNTIYF
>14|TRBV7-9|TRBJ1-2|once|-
TGTGCCAGCAGCATAGGACAGAATAACTATGGCTACACCTTC
CASSIGQNNYGYTF
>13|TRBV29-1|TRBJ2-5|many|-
TGCAGCGTCAGGACAGCCAACCAAGAGACCCAGTACTTC
CSVRTANQETQYF
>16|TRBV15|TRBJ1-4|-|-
TGTGCCACCAGCAGAGATCTATCGGGGCCTAATGAAAAACTGTTTTTT
CATSRDLSGPNEKLFF
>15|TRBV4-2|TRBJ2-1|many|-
TGTGCCAGCAGCGAAGTGGCTAGCAGCCACAATGAGCAGTTCTTC
CASSEVASSHNEQFF
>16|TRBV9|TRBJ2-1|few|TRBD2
TGTGCCAGCAGCGTAGGAGGACTAGCGGGAGGGATTGAGCAGTTCTTC
CASSVGGLAGGIEQFF
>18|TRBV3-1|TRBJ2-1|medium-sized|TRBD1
TGTGCCAGCAGCCAAGGGCCTAGTCGGGACAGGACCTACAATGAGCAGTTCTTC
CASSQGPSRDRTYNEQFF
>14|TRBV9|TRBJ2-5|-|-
TGTGCCAGCAGCGTTGGAGCGGAGGTAGAGACCCAGTACTTC
CASSVGAEVETQYF
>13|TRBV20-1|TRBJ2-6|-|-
TGCAGTGCTAGGGATCCTGGGGCCAACGTCCTGACTTTC
CSARDPGANVLTF
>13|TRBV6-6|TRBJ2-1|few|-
TGTGCCAGCAGTCGGGACATCAATGCCAGGCAGTTCTTC
CASSRDINARQFF
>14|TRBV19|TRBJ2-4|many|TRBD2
TGTGCCAGTAGTACCACCGGGGGGGATAACATTCAGTACTTC
CASSTTGGDNIQYF
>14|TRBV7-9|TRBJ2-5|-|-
TGTGCCAGCAGTTTTGACAGGACACAAGAGACCCAGTACTTC
CASSFDRTQETQYF
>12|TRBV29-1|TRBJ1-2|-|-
TGCAGCGGCGGGACCGCGGGGTATGGCTACACCTTC
CSGGTAGYGYTF
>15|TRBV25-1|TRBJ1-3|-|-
TGTGCCAGCGGATTGCAGGGGCTCGGTGGAAACACCATATATTTT
CASGLQGLGGNTIYF
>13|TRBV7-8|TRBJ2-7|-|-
TGTGCCAGCAGCTTAGTGTGGGGCTACGAGCAGTACTTC
CASSLVWGYEQYF
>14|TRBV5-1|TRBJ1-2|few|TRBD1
TGCGCCAGCAGCCCCCTCGGGGGACAGGGCGGCTGCACCTTC
CASSPLGGQGGCTF
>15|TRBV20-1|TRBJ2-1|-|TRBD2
TGCAGTGCTATCAGTCCGCGGGAGGCCGTAGATGAGCAGTTCTTC
CSAISPREAVDEQFF
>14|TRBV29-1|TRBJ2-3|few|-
TGCAGCGTTCGGAGAGGGGTCGGCACAGATACGCAGTATTTT
CSVRRGVGTDTQYF
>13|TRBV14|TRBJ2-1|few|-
TGTGCCAGCAGCCAACAGGGATTGGATGAGCAGTTCTTC
CASSQQGLDEQFF
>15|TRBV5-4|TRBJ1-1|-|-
TGTGCCAGCAGCCCGACCGCCGACCGGAACACTGAAGCTTTCTTT
CASSPTADRNTEAFF
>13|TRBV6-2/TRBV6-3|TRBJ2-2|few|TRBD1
TGTGCCATCGGGACAGGGAACACCGGGGAGCTGTTTTTT
CAIGTGNTGELFF
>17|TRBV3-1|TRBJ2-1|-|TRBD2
TGTGCCAGCAGCCTTCGACTAGCGGGAGGCCCTTACAATGAGCAGTTCTTC
CASSLRLAGGPYNEQFF
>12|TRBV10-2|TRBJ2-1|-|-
TGCGCCACCAGGGCGGTGGACAATGAGCAGTTCTTC
CATRAVDNEQFF
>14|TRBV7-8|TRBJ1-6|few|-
TGTGCCAGCAGCCCCCTTGACAGAAATTCACCCCTCCCTTTT
CASSPLDRNSPLPF
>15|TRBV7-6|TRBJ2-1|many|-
TGTGCCAGCAGCTCCTTCTCGGGACTTTACAATGAGCAGTTCTTC
CASSSFSGLYNEQFF
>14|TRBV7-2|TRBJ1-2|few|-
TGTGCCAGCAGCGTAAAGTGGGAAGATTACGGCTACACCTTC
CASSVKWEDYGYTF
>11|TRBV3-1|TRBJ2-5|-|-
TGTGCCAGCAGCACAAAAGAGACCCAGTACTTC
CASSTKETQYF
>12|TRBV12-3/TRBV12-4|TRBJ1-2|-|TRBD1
TGTGCCAGCGGGAGACAGGGGTATGGCTACACCTTC
CASGRQGYGYTF
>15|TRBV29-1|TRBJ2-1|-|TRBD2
TGCAGCGTGACACTAGCGGGGGGTTCCTACAATGAGCAGTTCTTC
CSVTLAGGSYNEQFF
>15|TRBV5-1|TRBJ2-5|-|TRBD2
TGCGCCAGCAGCCTGGGACTAGCGGACCAAGAGACCCAGTACTTC
CASSLGLADQETQYF
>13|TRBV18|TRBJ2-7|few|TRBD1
TGTGCCAGCTCACCGGGACAGGGATGGGAGCAGTACTTC
CASSPGQGWEQYF
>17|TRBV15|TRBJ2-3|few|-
TGTGCCACCAGCAGAGGCTTTTCGGGAGTAGGGGCAGATACGCAGTATTTT
CATSRGFSGVGADTQYF
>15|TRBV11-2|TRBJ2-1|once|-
TGTGCCAGCAGCACCAGCGGAACCCTAAACAATGAGCAGTTCTTC
CASSTSGTLNNEQFF
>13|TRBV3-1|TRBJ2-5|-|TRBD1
TGTGCCAGCGGCCCTAGGGGGCTGGAGACCCAGTACTTC
CASGPRGLETQYF
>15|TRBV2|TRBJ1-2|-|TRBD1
TGTGCCAGCAGTGGACCGGGACAGGGTTTTGGTGGCTACACCTTC
CASSGPGQGFGGYTF
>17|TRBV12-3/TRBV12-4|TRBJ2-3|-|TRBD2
TGTGCCAGCAGCCGAAGACTAGCGGGACTCTTAACAGATACGCAGTATTTT
CASSRRLAGLLTDTQYF
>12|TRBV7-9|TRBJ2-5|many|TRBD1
TGTGCCAGCAGCCCGGACAGGACGACCCAGTACTTC
CASSPDRTTQYF
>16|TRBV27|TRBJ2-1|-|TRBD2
TGTGCCAGCAGTTTGAACGGCGGGAGCTCCTACAATGAGCAGTTCTTC
CASSLNGGSSYNEQFF
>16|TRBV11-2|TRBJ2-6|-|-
TGTGCCAGCAGCTTAGGACGGACCTCTGGGGCCAACGTCCTGACTTTC
CASSLGRTSGANVLTF